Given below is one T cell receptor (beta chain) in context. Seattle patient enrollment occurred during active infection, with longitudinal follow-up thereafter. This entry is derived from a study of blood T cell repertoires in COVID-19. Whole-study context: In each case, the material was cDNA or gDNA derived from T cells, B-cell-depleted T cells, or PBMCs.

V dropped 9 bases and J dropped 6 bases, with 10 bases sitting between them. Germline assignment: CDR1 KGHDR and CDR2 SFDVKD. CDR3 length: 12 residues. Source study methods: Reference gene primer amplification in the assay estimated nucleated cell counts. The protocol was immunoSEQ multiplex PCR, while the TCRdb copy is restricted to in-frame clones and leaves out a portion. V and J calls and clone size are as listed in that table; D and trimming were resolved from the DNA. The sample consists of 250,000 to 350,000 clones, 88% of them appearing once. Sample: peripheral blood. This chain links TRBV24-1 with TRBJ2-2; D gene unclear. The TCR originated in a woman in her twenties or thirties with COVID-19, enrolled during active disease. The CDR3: CATLDRAGELFF. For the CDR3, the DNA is TGTGCCACCCTAGATCGGGCCGGGGAGCTGTTTTTT.